This T cell receptor beta chain appears in the sequencing data of a study of shared clonotypes between healthy human individuals. Overall study context: Each donor had three CD4 naive, three CD4 memory, two CD8 naive and one CD8 memory plate.

Trimming removed 4 bases at V and 5 bases at J, with 22 bases between. Germline CDR1 reads SGHNT; CDR2 reads YYREEE (reference sequence). This CDR3 comprises 17 residues. Using immunoSEQ multiplex PCR, the repertoire was profiled, and TCRdb retains in-frame clones only, with some absent. The data show millions of clones, 85% to 95% seen once. Naive CD8 populations comprised CD45RO-negative cells positively selected for CCR7, excluding terminally differentiated effector memory CD45RA+ cells. The chain links TRBV5-4 to TRBJ2-1; the D gene is possibly TRBD2 (6 bases). The clonotype was recovered from a man aged 18 to 35 in good health. Some clones in this sample may be carry-over from other donors' samples. Material: naive CD8+ T cells from PBMCs. The CDR3 DNA follows: TGTGCCAGCAGCCCGCCCCCGTGGGAGGTGAACCACAATGAGCAGTTCTTC. Its translation is CASSPPPWEVNHNEQFF.